This TCR beta chain stems from a study of blood T cell repertoires in COVID-19. The V gene end was trimmed by 4 bases and the J gene end by 7 bases; junction bases not matched to a gene: 6. Germline V CDR1 and CDR2: SGHAT, FQDESV (reference sequence). The CDR3 runs 15 residues. Participant ages covered about 18 to 89 years across 24 US areas. Cohort 3 donors were reported recovered after two negative PCRs, clearance, or symptom resolution. Method: immunoSEQ multiplex PCR; TCRdb's copy keeps in-frame clones and lacks some. Of about 300,000 clones in the sample, around 86% were seen once. The V and J genes are TRBV11-1 and TRBJ1-6, with 8 bases fitting TRBD1. What was sequenced was PBMCs or T cells enriched from blood (not recorded which). The TCR was taken from a woman aged 40 to 50 who had recovered from COVID-19. CDR3 nucleotides: TGTGCCAGCAGCTCCCAACAGGGGGTAAATTCACCCCTCCACTTT. This codes for CASSSQQGVNSPLHF.